This TCR beta chain was found in a study of low-dose radiotherapy and immunotherapy resistance in tumors. Study-wide context: Cohort 1 was given 0.5 Gy per fraction every 2 weeks, for 6.5 Gy total. With 1 Gy per fraction every two weeks, Cohort 2 accumulated 13 Gy across 26 weeks.

Specified time point: before trial treatment. Donors received nivolumab, ipilimumab, aspirin, low-dose cyclophosphamide and low-dose radiotherapy. This clonotype came up many times. With TRAV- and TRBV-specific primers, first-strand cDNA was made, covering the alpha and beta chains. TCRs were amplified for 15 to 25 PCR cycles with a constant-region primer and V-primer adapter. TCRdb analysed the reads with MiXCR anew, one entry per CDR3 protein. The sample records roughly 76,000 distinct CDR3 sequences, around 18% being singletons. The CDR3 is 20 residues long. With V trimmed by 2 bases and J by 6 bases, 24 bases remained unmatched. The V gene's germline CDR1 is MDHEN and CDR2 SYDVKM.

The input for sequencing was PBMCs, taken before treatment. This TCR came from a male donor with prostate cancer. The V and J genes are TRBV28 and TRBJ1-1; 7 bases map to TRBD1. This CDR3 is CASSLRPQGGTTLIDPEAFF. The DNA of the CDR3 is TGTGCCAGCAGTTTACGACCGCAGGGGGGGACCACTCTTATTGACCCTGAAGCTTTCTTT.